These 26 T cell receptor beta chains came from one sample sequenced in a study of blood T cell repertoires in COVID-19. Assay used: immunoSEQ multiplex PCR; TCRdb lists only in-frame clones, some missing. The data contain 60,000 to 90,000 clones, around 88% of them singletons. Sample: peripheral blood. These receptors came from an elderly woman with active or convalescent COVID-19.

There are a few counts of this clone. The chain couples TRBV7-9 to TRBJ2-7; 8 bases fit TRBD2. There are 13 residues in the CDR3. V shed 8 bases, J shed 2 bases, and the junction held 5 bases outside the gene matches. Per germline, CDR1 SEHNR and CDR2 FQNEAQ (reference sequence). CDR3 DNA: TGTGCCAGCGAAGCGGGGGCAACCTACGAGCAGTACTTC. It yields the protein CASEAGATYEQYF.

The chain carries TRBV12-1 and TRBJ2-1; whether TRBD1, the table's D call, matches the DNA was not checked. TRBV12-1 is an annotated pseudogene. CDR3 length equals 16 residues. CDR3 loop: CASSFAVGQGYNEQFF. CDR3 in DNA: TGTGCCAGCAGCTTTGCGGTAGGACAGGGGTACAATGAGCAGTTCTTC.

This chain joins TRBV6-6 and TRBJ1-6, with 8 bases lining up with TRBD1. This CDR3 has 16 amino acids. After removal of 6 bases from V and 5 bases from J, the junction contained 9 bases not matched to a gene. The germline V gene has CDR1 MNHNY and CDR2 SVGAGI (reference sequence). CDR3 protein: CASRFHQGADNSPLHF. For the CDR3, the DNA is TGTGCCAGCAGATTCCACCAGGGGGCGGATAATTCACCCCTCCACTTT.

This sequence joins TRBV6-5 and TRBJ1-6, with a tentative D call TRBD1 (6 bases). V lost 0 bases and J 10 bases, leaving 13 bases between the germline ends. This CDR3 is built from 15 residues. Per germline, CDR1 MNHEY and CDR2 SVGAGI. CDR3 in amino acids: CASSYSGGGKSPLHF. CDR3 in DNA: TGTGCCAGCAGTTACTCGGGGGGGGGCAAATCACCCCTCCACTTT.

The CDR3 DNA sequence: TGCGCCAGCAGCCAAGACCTAGGGGCAGGGACCTATAATTCACCCCTCCACTTT. It codes for CASSQDLGAGTYNSPLHF. The J gene is TRBJ1-6, the V gene TRBV4-3; D may be TRBD1 (5 bases). Germline V gene lookup returns CDR1 LGHNA and CDR2 YSLEER. The V end lost 0 bases, the J end lost 2 bases, and 14 bases lay between the germline ends. The CDR3 has 18 amino acids.

The chain couples TRBV6-5 to TRBJ1-1; D perhaps matches TRBD1 (6 bases). Germline CDR1 is MNHEY and CDR2 is SVGAGI. The germline V and J ends were trimmed by 6 bases and 4 bases, with 15 bases remaining between them. This CDR3 is 14 amino acids long. DNA of the CDR3: TGTGCCAGCAGAACGCAAGGGGGTCTCACTGAAGCTTTCTTT. It codes for CASRTQGGLTEAFF.

This clone is a singleton in its sample. This chain joins TRBV5-1 and TRBJ2-3; D unresolved. CDR1 and CDR2 (germline): SGHRS, YFSETQ. CDR3 length: 14 amino acids. V lost 3 bases and J lost 6, with 14 bases in between. CDR3 sequence reads: CASSSRNNIDTQYF. The CDR3 coding sequence is TGCGCCAGCAGCTCCCGCAACAACATCGATACGCAGTATTTT.

This clone was counted a single time. V is TRBV7-2 and J is TRBJ2-2, with TRBD1 identical over 8 bases. This CDR3 is 16 amino acids long. In germline, CDR1 is SGHTA, CDR2 FQGNSA. V dropped 2 bases and J dropped 7; count of bases not matched to a gene: 9. The CDR3 loop reads CASSLLSRGPGGELFF. In DNA, the CDR3 is TGTGCCAGCAGCTTACTATCCAGGGGGCCTGGCGGGGAGCTGTTTTTT.

This sequence joins TRBV5-1 and TRBJ2-7; 9 positions agree with TRBD1. J gave up 2 bases and V 3 bases, and 6 bases lay outside the gene matches. Germline V gene data show CDR1 as SGHRS and CDR2 as YFSETQ. CDR3 size: 15 residues. The CDR3 coding sequence is TGCGCCAGCAGCTCTACCGGGACAGGGCCCTACGAGCAGTACTTC. Its translation: CASSSTGTGPYEQYF. Full variable domain (outside the CDR3, taken from reference TRBV5-1 and TRBJ2-7): KAGVTQTPRYLIKTRGQQVTLSCSPISGHRSVSWYQQTPGQGLQFLFEYFSETQRNKGNFPGRFSGRQFSNSRSEMNVSTLELGDSALYLCASSSTGTGPYEQYFGPGTRLTVT.

The chain joins TRBV11-3 to TRBJ2-3; D is unresolved. The CDR3 has 12 residues. Trimming left V 5 bases short and J 1 base short, with 4 bases between. Germline CDR1 SGHNT, CDR2 YENEEA. CDR3 loop: CASSAGTDTQYF. The CDR3 DNA sequence: TGTGCCAGCAGCGCAGGCACAGATACGCAGTATTTT. Supplemented by reference TRBV11-3 and TRBJ2-3, the full variable domain reads EAGVVQSPRYKIIEKKQPVAFWCNPISGHNTLYWYLQNLGQGPELLIRYENEEAVDDSQLPKDRFSAERLKGVDSTLKIQPAELGDSAVYLCASSAGTDTQYFGPGTRLTVL.

The chain uses TRBV3-1 (or the pseudogene TRBV3-2) and TRBJ2-1; 8 nucleotides match TRBD1. J lost 3 bases, V lost 5 bases, and 3 bases had no gene match. CDR3 length equals 14 residues. CDR1 and CDR2 (germline): LGHDT, YNNKEL (reference sequence). As DNA, the CDR3 is TGTGCCAGCAGCGTGGGACAGGTCTACAATGAGCAGTTCTTC. It codes for CASSVGQVYNEQFF.

The V gene is TRBV24-1, the J gene TRBJ1-4; the D gene is possibly TRBD1 (5 bases). In germline, CDR1 is KGHDR, CDR2 SFDVKD. V lost 2 bases, J lost 5 bases, and 8 bases lay in between. This CDR3 contains 14 residues. CDR3 in amino acids: CATSDSGGNEKLFF. The DNA of the CDR3 is TGTGCCACCAGTGATTCCGGGGGAAATGAAAAACTGTTTTTT.

The chain links TRBV28 to TRBJ2-7; D is ambiguous. This CDR3 spans 12 amino acids. Germline assignment: CDR1 MDHEN and CDR2 SYDVKM. V lost 1 base and J 9 bases, leaving 10 bases between the germline ends. In DNA form, the CDR3 reads TGTGCCAGCAGTTTATCTGAGGTGGGGCAGTACTTC. Amino acids: CASSLSEVGQYF.

This clone was seen more than once but under ten times. CDR3 sequence (DNA): TGTGCCAGCAGCCAAGAGGGGAGTTCACCCCTCCACTTT. Amino acid sequence: CASSQEGSSPLHF. The J gene is TRBJ1-6, the V gene TRBV3-1 (or the pseudogene TRBV3-2), with D uncertain. V was clipped by 0 bases and J by 9 bases, with 6 bases between them. Germline assignment: CDR1 LGHDT and CDR2 YNNKEL (reference sequence). This CDR3 spans 13 amino acids.

The V call is TRBV4-2, the J call TRBJ2-2; 10 bases align to TRBD2. The CDR3 length is 17 residues. Per the germline V gene, CDR1 is LGHNA and CDR2 is YNFKEQ. The V gene end was trimmed by 3 bases and the J gene end by 1 base; junction bases not matched to a gene: 5. The CDR3 region has the DNA TGTGCCAGCAGCCACCCTAGCGGGGGACAGAACACCGGGGAGCTGTTTTTT. It yields the protein CASSHPSGGQNTGELFF.

The rearrangement joins TRBV5-1 to TRBJ2-7, with D hard to call. The CDR3 spans 11 residues. Per the germline V gene, CDR1 is SGHRS and CDR2 is YFSETQ. The V end was cut by 6 bases, the J end by 2 bases, with 6 bases between. CDR3 sequence (DNA): TGCGCCAGCAAGCAGGCCTACGAGCAGTACTTC. Translating it yields CASKQAYEQYF.

The rearrangement uses TRBV15 and TRBJ2-5; D might be TRBD2 (6 bases). V lost 2 bases and J 0 bases, leaving 16 bases between the germline ends. The CDR3 is 17 amino acids. The germline V gene encodes CDR1 LNHNV and CDR2 YYDKDF (reference sequence). The CDR3, as DNA: TGTGCCACCAGCAGATTTCCGGGACTCACGTACCAAGAGACCCAGTACTTC. This gives the protein CATSRFPGLTYQETQYF. Together with reference TRBV15 and TRBJ2-5, the CDR3 gives the full variable domain: DAMVIQNPRYQVTQFGKPVTLSCSQTLNHNVMYWYQQKSSQAPKLLFHYYDKDFNNEADTPDNFQSRRPNTSFCFLDIRSPGLGDTAMYLCATSRFPGLTYQETQYFGPGTRLLVL.

This sequence joins TRBV7-8 and TRBJ2-2; D unclear. The CDR3 runs to 15 residues. The germline CDR1 and CDR2 sequences are SGHVS and FQNEAQ. V lost 1 base to trimming and J lost 6 bases, with 12 bases between them. The CDR3 loop is CASSLGQAYAGELFF. The CDR3 DNA reads as TGTGCCAGCAGCTTAGGGCAGGCGTACGCCGGGGAGCTGTTTTTT.

The chain links TRBV18 to TRBJ2-1; 7 positions agree with TRBD2. The V and J ends lost 6 bases and 10 bases, in that order; junction bases with no gene match: 3. The CDR3 covers 11 residues. Germline lookup yields CDR1 KGHSH and CDR2 LQKENI. CDR3 coding DNA: TGTGCCAGCTCCCTAGCGGTCGAGCAGTTCTTC. Amino acid sequence: CASSLAVEQFF.

The V and J genes are TRBV6-6 and TRBJ2-2; 7 positions agree with TRBD1. This CDR3 region has 15 residues. CDR1 and CDR2 (germline): MNHNY, SVGAGI (reference sequence). V dropped 2 bases and J dropped 4; count of bases not matched to a gene: 4. The DNA for the CDR3 is TGTGCCAGCAGTTACGTCAGGGGGAGCACCGGGGAGCTGTTTTTT. Translating gives CASSYVRGSTGELFF.

The chain employs TRBV3-1 (or the pseudogene TRBV3-2) and TRBJ2-7, with 11 bases aligning to TRBD2. The CDR3 sequence is 17 residues long. Per germline, CDR1 LGHDT and CDR2 YNNKEL (reference sequence). J gave up 3 bases and V 5 bases, and 12 bases lay outside the gene matches. The CDR3, as DNA: TGTGCCAGCAGCGACCAGGGACTAGCGGTATTTTGCTACGAGCAGTACTTC. This translates into CASSDQGLAVFCYEQYF.

This clone turned up a few times. The chain has TRBV3-1 (or the pseudogene TRBV3-2) and TRBJ1-2; D unclear. V lost 4 bases, J lost 5 bases, and 17 bases lay in between. Looked up from germline, CDR1 is LGHDT and CDR2 is YNNKEL (reference sequence). The CDR3 sequence is 15 residues long. The CDR3 coding sequence is TGTGCCAGCAGCCTGCGGGCACCGGGAGTTTATGGCTACACCTTC. Translation gives CASSLRAPGVYGYTF.

The chain employs TRBV6-2 or TRBV6-3 and TRBJ2-1; TRBD1 is a possible D gene (6 bases). The CDR3 has 15 amino acids. Germline V gene lookup returns CDR1 MNHEY and CDR2 SVGEGT. Between the trimmed V and J ends, which lost 5 bases and 5 bases, there was a span of 16 bases. CDR3 sequence (DNA): TGTGCCAGCAGTGGCCCCCAACAGGGAAACAATGAGCAGTTCTTC. Protein sequence: CASSGPQQGNNEQFF.

The chain recombines TRBV28 with TRBJ1-6, with D possibly being TRBD1 (5 bases). CDR3 length: 15 amino acids. Germline assignment: CDR1 MDHEN and CDR2 SYDVKM. V was clipped by 6 bases and J by 5 bases, with 14 bases between them. CDR3 in DNA: TGTGCCAGCAGCCGTACAGGAATCAATAATTCACCCCTCCACTTT. Amino acid sequence: CASSRTGINNSPLHF. The full variable domain, its missing parts supplied by reference TRBV28 and TRBJ1-6, is DVKVTQSSRYLVKRTGEKVFLECVQDMDHENMFWYRQDPGLGLRLIYFSYDVKMKEKGDIPEGYSVSREKKERFSLILESASTNQTSMYLCASSRTGINNSPLHFGNGTRLTVT.

This chain links TRBV5-6 with TRBJ1-5; the match to TRBD1 covers 7 bases. Per germline, CDR1 SGHDT and CDR2 YYEEEE. J gave up 0 bases and V 4 bases, and 7 bases lay outside the gene matches. The CDR3 totals 16 residues. In nucleotides, the CDR3 is TGTGCCAGCAGCGCATACGGGACAGCTAGCAATCAGCCCCAGCATTTT. Its protein product is CASSAYGTASNQPQHF.

The rearrangement joins TRBV4-1 to TRBJ2-5; no firm D call. V was cut by 2 bases and J by 5 bases, with 15 bases left in between. The CDR3 totals 15 residues. The germline gives CDR1 MGHRA, CDR2 YSYEKL. The CDR3 DNA follows: TGCGCCAGCAGCCAATTGCCTAGTTCTACCGAGACCCAGTACTTC. Protein product: CASSQLPSSTETQYF.